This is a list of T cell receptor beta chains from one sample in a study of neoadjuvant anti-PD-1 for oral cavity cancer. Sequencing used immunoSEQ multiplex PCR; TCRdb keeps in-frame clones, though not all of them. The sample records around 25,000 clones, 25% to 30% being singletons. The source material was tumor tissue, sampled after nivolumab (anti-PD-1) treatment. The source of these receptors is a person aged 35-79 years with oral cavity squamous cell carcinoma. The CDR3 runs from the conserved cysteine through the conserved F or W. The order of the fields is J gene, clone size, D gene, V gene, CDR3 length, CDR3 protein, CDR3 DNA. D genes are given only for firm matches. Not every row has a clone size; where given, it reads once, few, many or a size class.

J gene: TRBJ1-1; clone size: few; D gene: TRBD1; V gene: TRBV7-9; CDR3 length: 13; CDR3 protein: CASNRETGTEAFF; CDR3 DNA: TGTGCCAGCAACCGGGAGACAGGGACTGAAGCTTTCTTT
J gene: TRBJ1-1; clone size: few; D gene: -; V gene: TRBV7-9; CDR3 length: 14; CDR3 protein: CASSAGTRNTEAFF; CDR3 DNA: TGTGCCAGCAGCGCCGGGACCCGAAACACTGAAGCTTTCTTT
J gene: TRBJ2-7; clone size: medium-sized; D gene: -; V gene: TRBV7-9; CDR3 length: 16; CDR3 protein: CASSLGSDGRTYEQYF; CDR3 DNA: TGTGCCAGCAGCTTAGGTTCCGACGGACGGACCTACGAGCAGTACTTC
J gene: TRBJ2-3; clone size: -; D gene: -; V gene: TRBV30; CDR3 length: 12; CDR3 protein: CAWSRGTDTQYF; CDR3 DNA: TGTGCCTGGAGCCGCGGAACAGATACGCAGTATTTT
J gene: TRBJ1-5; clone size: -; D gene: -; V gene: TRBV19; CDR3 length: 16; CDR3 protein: CASSIGRQFSNQPQHF; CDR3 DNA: TGTGCCAGTAGTATCGGTCGGCAGTTTAGCAATCAGCCCCAGCATTTT
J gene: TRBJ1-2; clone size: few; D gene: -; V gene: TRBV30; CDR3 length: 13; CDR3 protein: CAWRPGDAYGYTF; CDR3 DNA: TGTGCCTGGAGGCCAGGGGACGCCTATGGCTACACCTTC
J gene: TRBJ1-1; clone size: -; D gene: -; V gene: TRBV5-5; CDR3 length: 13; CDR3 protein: CASSSQIYTEAFF; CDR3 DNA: TGTGCCAGCAGCTCACAGATATACACTGAAGCTTTCTTT
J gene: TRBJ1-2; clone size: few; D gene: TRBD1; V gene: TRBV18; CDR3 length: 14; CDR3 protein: CASSLQTGEIGYTF; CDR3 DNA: TGTGCCAGCTCACTGCAGACAGGGGAAATTGGCTACACCTTC
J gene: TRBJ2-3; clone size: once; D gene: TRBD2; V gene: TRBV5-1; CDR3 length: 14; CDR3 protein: CASRTSGEPDTQYF; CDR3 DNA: TGCGCCAGCAGAACTAGCGGGGAGCCAGATACGCAGTATTTT
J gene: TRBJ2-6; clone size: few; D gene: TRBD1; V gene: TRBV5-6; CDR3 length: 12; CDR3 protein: CASSYDREGLTF; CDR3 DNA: TGTGCCAGCAGCTACGACAGGGAAGGCCTGACTTTC
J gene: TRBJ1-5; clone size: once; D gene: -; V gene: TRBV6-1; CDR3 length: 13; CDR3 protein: CASTRSANQPQHF; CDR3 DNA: TGTGCCAGCACTCGTTCAGCAAATCAGCCCCAGCATTTT
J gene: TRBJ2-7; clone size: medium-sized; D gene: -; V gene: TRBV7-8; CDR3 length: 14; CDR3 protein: CASSLGSWVREQYF; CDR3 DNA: TGTGCCAGCAGCTTAGGATCGTGGGTCCGCGAGCAGTACTTC
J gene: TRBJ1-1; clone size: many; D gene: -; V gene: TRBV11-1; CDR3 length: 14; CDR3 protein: CASSHRLSRTEAFF; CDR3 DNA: TGTGCCAGCAGCCACAGGTTATCAAGAACTGAAGCTTTCTTT
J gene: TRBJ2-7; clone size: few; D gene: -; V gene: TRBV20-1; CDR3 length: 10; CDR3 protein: CSVLEYEQYF; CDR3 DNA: TGCAGTGTTTTGGAGTACGAGCAGTACTTC
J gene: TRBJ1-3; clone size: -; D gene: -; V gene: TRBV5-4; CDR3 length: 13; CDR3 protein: CASSPTNGNTIYF; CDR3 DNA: TGTGCCAGCAGCCCCACCAATGGAAACACCATATATTTT
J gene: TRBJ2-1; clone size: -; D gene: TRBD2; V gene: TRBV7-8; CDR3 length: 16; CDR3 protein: CASSHEVLADYNEQFF; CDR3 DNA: TGTGCCAGCAGCCACGAGGTACTAGCGGACTACAATGAGCAGTTCTTC
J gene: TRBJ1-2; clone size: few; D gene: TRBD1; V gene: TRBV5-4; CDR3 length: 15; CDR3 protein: CASSTNDREVDGYTF; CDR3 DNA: TGTGCCAGCAGCACGAATGACAGGGAGGTCGATGGCTACACCTTC
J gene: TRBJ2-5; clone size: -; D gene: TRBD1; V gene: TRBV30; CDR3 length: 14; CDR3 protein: CAWAKEDRVKTQYF; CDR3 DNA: TGTGCCTGGGCGAAGGAGGACAGGGTCAAGACCCAGTACTTC
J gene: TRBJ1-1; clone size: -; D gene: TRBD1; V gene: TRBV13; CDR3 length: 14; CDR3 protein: CASNRQGEFTEAFF; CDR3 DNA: TGTGCCAGCAACAGACAGGGGGAATTCACTGAAGCTTTCTTT
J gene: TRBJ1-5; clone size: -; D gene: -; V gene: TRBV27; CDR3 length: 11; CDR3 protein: CASSLDQPQHF; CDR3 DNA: TGTGCCAGCAGTTTGGATCAGCCCCAGCATTTT
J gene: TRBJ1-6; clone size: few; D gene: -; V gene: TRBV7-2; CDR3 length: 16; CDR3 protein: CASSPGRIFYNSPLHF; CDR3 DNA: TGTGCCAGCAGCCCCGGACGGATATTCTATAATTCACCCCTCCACTTT
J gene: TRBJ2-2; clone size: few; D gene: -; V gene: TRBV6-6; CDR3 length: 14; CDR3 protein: CASSWGLNTGELFF; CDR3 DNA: TGTGCCAGCAGTTGGGGGTTGAACACCGGGGAGCTGTTTTTT
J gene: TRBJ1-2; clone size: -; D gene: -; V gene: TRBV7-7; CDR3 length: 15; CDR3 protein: CASSQAWGLVYGYTF; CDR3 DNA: TGTGCTAGCAGTCAAGCATGGGGACTGGTCTATGGCTACACCTTC
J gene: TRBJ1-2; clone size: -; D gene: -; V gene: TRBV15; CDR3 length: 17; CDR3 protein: CATSRGVLQGRNYGYTF; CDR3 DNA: TGTGCCACCAGCAGAGGCGTCTTACAGGGAAGGAACTATGGCTACACCTTC
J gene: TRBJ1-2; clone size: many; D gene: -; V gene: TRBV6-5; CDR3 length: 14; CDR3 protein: CASSDSGGYDGYTF; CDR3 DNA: TGTGCCAGCAGTGACTCGGGGGGCTACGATGGCTACACCTTC
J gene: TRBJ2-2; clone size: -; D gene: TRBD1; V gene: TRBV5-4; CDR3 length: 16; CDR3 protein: CASSLAGTGVTGELFF; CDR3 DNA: TGTGCCAGCAGCTTGGCCGGGACAGGGGTCACCGGGGAGCTGTTTTTT
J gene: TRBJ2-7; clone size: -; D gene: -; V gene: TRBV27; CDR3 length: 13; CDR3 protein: CASSLAGSDEQYF; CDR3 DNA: TGTGCCAGCAGTCTGGCAGGGTCGGACGAGCAGTACTTC
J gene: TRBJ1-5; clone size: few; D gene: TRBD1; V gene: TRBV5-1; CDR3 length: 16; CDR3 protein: CASSLGDHQGGQPQHF; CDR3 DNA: TGCGCCAGCAGCTTGGGGGATCATCAGGGGGGCCAGCCCCAGCATTTT
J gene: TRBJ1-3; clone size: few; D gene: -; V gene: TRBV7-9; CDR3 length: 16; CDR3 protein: CASSLAVGNSGNTIYF; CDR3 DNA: TGTGCCAGCAGCTTAGCAGTAGGAAACTCTGGAAACACCATATATTTT
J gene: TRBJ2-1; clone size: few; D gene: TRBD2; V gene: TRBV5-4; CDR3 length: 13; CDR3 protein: CASRPGLYNEQFF; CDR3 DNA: TGTGCCAGCAGGCCGGGACTATACAATGAGCAGTTCTTC
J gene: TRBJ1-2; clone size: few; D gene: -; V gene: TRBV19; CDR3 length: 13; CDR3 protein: CASSDDSRGGYTF; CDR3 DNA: TGTGCCAGTAGTGATGATAGTCGTGGCGGCTACACCTTC
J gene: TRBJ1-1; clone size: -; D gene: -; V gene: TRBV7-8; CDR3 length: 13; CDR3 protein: CASNPRGGTEAFF; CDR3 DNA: TGTGCCAGCAACCCCAGAGGAGGAACTGAAGCTTTCTTT
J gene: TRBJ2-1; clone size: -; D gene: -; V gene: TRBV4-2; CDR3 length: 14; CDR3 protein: CASSQDDPRWGQFF; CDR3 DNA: TGTGCCAGCAGCCAAGATGACCCGAGGTGGGGGCAGTTCTTC
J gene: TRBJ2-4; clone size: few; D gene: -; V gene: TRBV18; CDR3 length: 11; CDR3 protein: CASLIGGIQYF; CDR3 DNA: TGTGCCAGCTTAATCGGAGGGATTCAGTACTTC
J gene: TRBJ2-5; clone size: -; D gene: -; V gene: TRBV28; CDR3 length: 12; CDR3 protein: CASRGFQETQYF; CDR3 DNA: TGTGCCAGCAGGGGATTCCAAGAGACCCAGTACTTC
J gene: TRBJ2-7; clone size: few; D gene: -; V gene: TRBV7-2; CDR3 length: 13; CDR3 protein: CASSQGLGTEQYF; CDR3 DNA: TGTGCCAGCAGCCAGGGACTCGGAACAGAGCAGTACTTC
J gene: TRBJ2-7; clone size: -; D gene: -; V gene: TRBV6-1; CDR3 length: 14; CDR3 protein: CASSGTYTSYEQYF; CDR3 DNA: TGTGCCAGCAGTGGTACATACACCTCCTACGAGCAGTACTTC
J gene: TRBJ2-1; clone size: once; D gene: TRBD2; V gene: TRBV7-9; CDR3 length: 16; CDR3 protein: CASSSFGTSGVWEQFF; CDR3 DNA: TGTGCCAGCAGCTCCTTTGGGACTAGCGGCGTTTGGGAGCAGTTCTTC
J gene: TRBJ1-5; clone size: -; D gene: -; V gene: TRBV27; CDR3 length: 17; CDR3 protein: CASSLIQDGNKNQPQHF; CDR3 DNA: TGTGCCAGCAGTTTAATACAGGATGGGAATAAGAATCAGCCCCAGCATTTT
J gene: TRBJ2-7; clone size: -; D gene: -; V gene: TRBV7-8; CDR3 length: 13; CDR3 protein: CASSINALAEQYF; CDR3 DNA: TGTGCCAGCAGCATAAACGCCCTCGCCGAGCAGTACTTC
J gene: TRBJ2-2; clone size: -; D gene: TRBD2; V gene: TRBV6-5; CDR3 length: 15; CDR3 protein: CASSWTRINTGELFF; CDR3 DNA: TGTGCCAGCAGCTGGACTAGAATTAACACCGGGGAGCTGTTTTTT